This T cell receptor (beta chain) was retrieved from a study of blood T cell repertoires in COVID-19. Study background: Acute and convalescent COVID-19 samples came from the United States, Italy and Spain. T cells, B-cell-depleted T cells, or PBMCs provided the cDNA or gDNA that served as material.

Methods used by the authors: Reference gene primers were amplified, and this amplification served to estimate nucleated cell counts. The data were produced by immunoSEQ multiplex PCR, yet TCRdb's version contains in-frame clones alone and is incomplete. That table gives V, J and clone size, and the DNA gave D and trimming. The table has 90,000 or so clones, around 78% seen once. V was clipped by 0 bases and J by 3 bases, with 11 bases between them. The CDR3 covers 15 residues. The V gene's germline CDR1 is SGHTA and CDR2 FQGNSA. The chain recombines TRBV7-2 with TRBJ1-2, with D possibly being TRBD1 (5 bases). Sequencing used peripheral blood. The source of this sequence is a human donor in a cohort sampled during active COVID-19. Written as DNA, the CDR3 is TGTGCCAGCAGCTTAGCTGGGGGGAACGACTATGGCTACACCTTC. Translated, it gives CASSLAGGNDYGYTF.